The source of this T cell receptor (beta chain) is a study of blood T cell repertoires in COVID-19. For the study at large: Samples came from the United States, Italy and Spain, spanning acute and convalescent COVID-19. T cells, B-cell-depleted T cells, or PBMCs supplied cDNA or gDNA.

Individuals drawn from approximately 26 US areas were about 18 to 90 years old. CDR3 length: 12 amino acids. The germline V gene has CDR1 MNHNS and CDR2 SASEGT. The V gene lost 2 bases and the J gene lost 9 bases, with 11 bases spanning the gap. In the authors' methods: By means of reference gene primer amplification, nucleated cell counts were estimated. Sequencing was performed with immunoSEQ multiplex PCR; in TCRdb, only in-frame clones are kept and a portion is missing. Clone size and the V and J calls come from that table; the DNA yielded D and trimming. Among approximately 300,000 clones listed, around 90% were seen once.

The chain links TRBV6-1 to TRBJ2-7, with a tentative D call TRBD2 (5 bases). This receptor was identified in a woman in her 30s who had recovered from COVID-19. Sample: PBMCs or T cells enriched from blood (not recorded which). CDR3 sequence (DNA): TGTGCCAGCAGTGAACGTTTTGAGGGGCAGTACTTC. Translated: CASSERFEGQYF.